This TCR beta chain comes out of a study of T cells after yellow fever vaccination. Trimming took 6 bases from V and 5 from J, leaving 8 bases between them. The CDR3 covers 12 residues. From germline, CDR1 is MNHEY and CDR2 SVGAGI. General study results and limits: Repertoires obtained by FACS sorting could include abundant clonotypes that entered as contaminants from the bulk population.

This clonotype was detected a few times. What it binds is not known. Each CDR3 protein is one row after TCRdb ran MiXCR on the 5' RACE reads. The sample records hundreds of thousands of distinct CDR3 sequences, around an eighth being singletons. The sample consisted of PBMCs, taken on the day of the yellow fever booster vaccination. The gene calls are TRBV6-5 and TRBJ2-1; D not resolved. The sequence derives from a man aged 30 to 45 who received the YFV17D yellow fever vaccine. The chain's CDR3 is CASREIDNEQFF. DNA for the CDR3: TGTGCCAGCAGGGAGATTGACAATGAGCAGTTCTTC.